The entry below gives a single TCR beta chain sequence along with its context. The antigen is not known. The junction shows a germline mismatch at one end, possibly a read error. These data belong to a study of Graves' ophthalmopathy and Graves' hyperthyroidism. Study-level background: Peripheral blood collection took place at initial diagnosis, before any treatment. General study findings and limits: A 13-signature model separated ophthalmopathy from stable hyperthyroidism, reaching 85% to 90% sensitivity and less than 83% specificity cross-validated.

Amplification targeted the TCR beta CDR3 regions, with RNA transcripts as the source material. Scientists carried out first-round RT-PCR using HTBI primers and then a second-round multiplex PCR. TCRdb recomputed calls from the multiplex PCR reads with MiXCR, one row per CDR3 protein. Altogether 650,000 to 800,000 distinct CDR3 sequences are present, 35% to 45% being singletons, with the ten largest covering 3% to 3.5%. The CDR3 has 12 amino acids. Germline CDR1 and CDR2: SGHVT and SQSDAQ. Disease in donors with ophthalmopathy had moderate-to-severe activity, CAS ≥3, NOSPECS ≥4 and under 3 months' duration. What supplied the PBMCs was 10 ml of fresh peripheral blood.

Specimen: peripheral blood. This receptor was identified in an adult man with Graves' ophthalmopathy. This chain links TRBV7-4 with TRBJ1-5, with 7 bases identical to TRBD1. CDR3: CATQGEAISPSF. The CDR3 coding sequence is TGTGCCACTCAGGGGGAAGCAATCAGCCCCAGCTTT.